These 18 T cell receptor beta chains came from one sample sequenced in a study of shared clonotypes between healthy human individuals. Repertoires were generated with immunoSEQ multiplex PCR, while TCRdb's copy carries only in-frame clones and drops some. The table records about 2.2 million clones, about 93% of them present only once. CD45RO-negative CD8 cells positively selected for CCR7 made up the naive population, which excluded terminally differentiated effector memory CD45RA+ cells. The sample taken for sequencing was naive CD8+ T cells from PBMCs. The receptors originated from a man younger than 35 in good health. Some clones in this sample may be carry-over from other donors' samples.

The rearrangement joins TRBV5-1 to TRBJ2-1, with 9 bases fitting TRBD2. Germline V gene data show CDR1 as SGHRS and CDR2 as YFSETQ. This CDR3 contains 16 residues. Trimming removed 0 bases from V and 8 bases from J; junction bases left unmatched: 9. The chain's CDR3 is CASSLGLAASLDEQFF. The CDR3 region has the DNA TGCGCCAGCAGCTTGGGACTAGCGGCATCCTTGGATGAGCAGTTCTTC.

V and J are TRBV6-5 and TRBJ1-3, with unresolved D. CDR1 MNHEY and CDR2 SVGAGI come from the germline V gene. This CDR3 contains 16 residues. V was pared by 3 bases and J by 0 bases, with 12 bases between. CDR3 bases: TGTGCCAGCAGTTATCCCAAGGAGGGCTCTGGAAACACCATATATTTT. It yields the protein CASSYPKEGSGNTIYF.

This chain uses TRBV18 with TRBJ2-3; 9 bases fit TRBD2. Per germline, CDR1 KGHSH and CDR2 LQKENI. This CDR3 spans 17 amino acids. After removal of 3 bases from V and 5 bases from J, the junction contained 12 bases not matched to a gene. Here the CDR3 reads CASSPNRPAGGRDTQYF. CDR3 nucleotides: TGTGCCAGCTCACCCAACCGCCCGGCGGGAGGGAGAGATACGCAGTATTTT.

The genes are TRBV7-2 and TRBJ2-7; D possibly corresponds to TRBD1 (6 bases). This CDR3 spans 13 amino acids. Germline assignment: CDR1 SGHTA and CDR2 FQGNSA. V lost 4 bases and J 3 bases, leaving 10 bases between the germline ends. The CDR3 loop is CASSYGTFYEQYF. CDR3 bases: TGTGCCAGCAGCTACGGGACATTCTACGAGCAGTACTTC.

The chain recombines TRBV5-5 with TRBJ2-3; a possible D gene is TRBD2 (7 bases). V was shortened by 0 bases and J by 0 bases, with 17 bases between the two germline ends. The CDR3 has 18 amino acids. The germline CDR1 and CDR2 sequences are SGHKS and YYEKEE (reference sequence). This chain's CDR3 is CASSLVGLRGPSTDTQYF. The CDR3 DNA reads as TGTGCCAGCAGCTTGGTGGGGTTGCGGGGGCCTAGCACAGATACGCAGTATTTT.

The genes are TRBV11-2 and TRBJ2-7; D gene ambiguous. CDR3 length: 17 residues. Trimming left V 1 base short and J 6 bases short, with 22 bases between. Germline V gives CDR1 SGHAT, CDR2 FQNNGV. The CDR3 nucleotides are TGTGCCAGCAGCTTAGTTGAAACCGCAGTGTTCGGGTTCGAGCAGTACTTC. It yields the protein CASSLVETAVFGFEQYF.

The gene calls are TRBV10-3 and TRBJ2-7; 9 bases map to TRBD2. Trimming took 3 bases from V and 4 from J; bases not matched to a gene: 10. The CDR3 covers 16 residues. In germline, CDR1 is ENHRY, CDR2 SYGVKD. The CDR3 reads CAISDRGAGGQYEQYF. As DNA, the CDR3 is TGTGCCATCAGTGACCGGGGAGCGGGAGGCCAATACGAGCAGTACTTC.

The chain has TRBV13 and TRBJ2-3; D is possibly TRBD2 (7 bases). CDR1 and CDR2 (germline): PRHDT, FYEKMQ (reference sequence). This CDR3 has 17 residues. Trimming shortened V by 4 bases and J by 3 bases, and 20 bases separated the two germline ends. Here the CDR3 reads CASSSRGATEGTDTQYF. The CDR3 nucleotides read TGTGCCAGCAGCTCCCGGGGGGCGACAGAAGGGACAGATACGCAGTATTTT.

As to this clone: Other nucleotide sequences from this sample produce the same CDR3. The chain is built from TRBV11-2 and TRBJ2-7; D gene unclear. Germline V gene data show CDR1 as SGHAT and CDR2 as FQNNGV. This CDR3 comprises 15 residues. Trimming took 4 bases from V and 3 from J, leaving 16 bases between them. CDR3 in DNA: TGTGCCAGCAGCTACAAAAGAGATACCTACTACGAGCAGTACTTC. Its translation: CASSYKRDTYYEQYF.

This chain uses TRBV5-5 with TRBJ2-5, with D tentatively TRBD2 (6 bases). This CDR3 is built from 17 residues. Between the trimmed V and J ends, which lost 4 bases and 2 bases, there was a span of 21 bases. CDR1 SGHKS and CDR2 YYEKEE come from the germline V gene (reference sequence). Here the CDR3 reads CASSQGTWRTFQETQYF. The CDR3 nucleotides are TGTGCCAGCAGCCAAGGGACTTGGCGGACGTTTCAAGAGACCCAGTACTTC.

This clone has only one observation. The chain carries TRBV4-1 and TRBJ2-3; D possibly uses TRBD1 or TRBD2 (5 bases each). Germline-derived CDR1 and CDR2 are MGHRA and YSYEKL. CDR3 length: 14 residues. Trimming removed 3 bases from V and 2 bases from J, with 9 bases in between. The CDR3 reads CASSHAGTTDTQYF. The DNA of the CDR3 is TGCGCCAGCAGCCACGCAGGGACCACAGATACGCAGTATTTT.

The chain joins TRBV27 to TRBJ1-5; TRBD1 matches 10 bases. The length of the CDR3 is 16 residues. The germline V gene has CDR1 MNHEY and CDR2 SMNVEV (reference sequence). V trimming: 5 bases; J trimming: 3 bases; junction bases outside the gene matches: 7. The chain's CDR3 is CASSPRQGAVNQPQHF. In DNA, the CDR3 is TGTGCCAGCAGTCCCCGACAGGGGGCGGTCAATCAGCCCCAGCATTTT.

The chain links TRBV7-8 to TRBJ2-1; 7 bases line up with TRBD2. This CDR3 has 17 residues. Trimming at V came to 5 bases and at J to 2 bases, leaving 12 bases not matched to a gene. CDR1 and CDR2 from the germline V gene are SGHVS and FQNEAQ. The CDR3 here is CASSSLPPSGTYNEQFF. The CDR3 DNA reads as TGTGCCAGCAGCAGCTTACCTCCTAGCGGAACCTACAATGAGCAGTTCTTC. The full variable domain, with the rest looked up from reference TRBV7-8 and TRBJ2-1, is GAGVSQSPRYKVAKRGQDVALRCDPISGHVSLFWYQQALGQGPEFLTYFQNEAQLDKSGLPSDRFFAERPEGSVSTLKIQRTQQEDSAVYLCASSSLPPSGTYNEQFFGPGTRLTVL.

V gene TRBV28 combines with J gene TRBJ2-5; TRBD1 agrees at 9 bases. From germline, CDR1 is MDHEN and CDR2 SYDVKM. The CDR3 extends over 21 amino acids. With V trimmed by 4 bases and J by 2 bases, 23 bases remained unmatched. The CDR3 coding sequence is TGTGCCAGCAGTTGGCCCACAGGGGGCTATGACTATGAGCGGTTTCAAGAGACCCAGTACTTC. It codes for CASSWPTGGYDYERFQETQYF.

The chain couples TRBV2 to TRBJ2-2; no clear D gene. In germline, CDR1 is SNHLY, CDR2 FYNNEI. The CDR3 runs to 15 residues. V shed 3 bases and J shed 3 bases, with 11 bases lying between them. The CDR3: CASSDRSQYTGELFF. The CDR3 DNA reads as TGTGCCAGCAGTGATCGTAGTCAGTACACCGGGGAGCTGTTTTTT.

The sample holds one count of this clone. The CDR3 sequence is CASSLQRGRAGTEAFF. The DNA for the CDR3 is TGTGCCAGTAGCCTTCAGAGGGGGCGCGCGGGCACTGAAGCTTTCTTT. The chain joins TRBV19 to TRBJ1-1, with 7 nucleotides matching TRBD1. Germline CDR1 is LNHDA and CDR2 is SQIVND (reference sequence). The CDR3 length is 16 residues. Trimming cost V 6 bases and J 4 bases; bases outside gene matches: 14. The full variable domain, rest sourced from reference TRBV19 and TRBJ1-1, is DGGITQSPKYLFRKEGQNVTLSCEQNLNHDAMYWYRQDPGQGLRLIYYSQIVNDFQKGDIAEGYSVSREKKESFPLTVTSAQKNPTAFYLCASSLQRGRAGTEAFFGQGTRLTVV.

Comments on this clone: The identical CDR3 is also encoded by other nucleotide sequences in the sample. V gene TRBV9 combines with J gene TRBJ2-7, with D possibly called TRBD1 or TRBD2 (5 bases each). This CDR3 comprises 13 residues. Germline CDR1 SGDLS, CDR2 YYNGEE. The V end lost 4 bases, the J end lost 3 bases, and 11 bases lay between the germline ends. The CDR3 DNA reads as TGTGCCAGCAGCCCGGGGACCGTCTACGAGCAGTACTTC. This gives the protein CASSPGTVYEQYF.

The chain uses TRBV6-6 and TRBJ2-1; 9 positions agree with TRBD1. Unmatched junction bases numbered 6, after V lost 5 bases and J lost 7 bases. CDR1 is MNHNY, CDR2 SVGAGI, per germline (reference sequence). This CDR3 comprises 14 residues. For the CDR3, the DNA is TGTGCCAGCAGTCCCCGGGGACAGGGAAATGAGCAGTTCTTC. Amino acid sequence: CASSPRGQGNEQFF.